A single sample is the source of the 7 T cell receptor beta chains below, sequenced in a study of blood T cell repertoires in COVID-19. Produced via immunoSEQ multiplex PCR; TCRdb's table is partial and in-frame only. The table has 240,000 or so clones, more than 75% seen once. Source material: peripheral blood. The source of these receptors is a woman in her 30s who had recovered from COVID-19.

The chain links TRBV6-6 to TRBJ2-7; 11 bases are shared with TRBD1. CDR1 MNHNY and CDR2 SVGAGI come from the germline V gene (reference sequence). V was clipped by 2 bases and J by 7 bases; unmatched bases: 7. This CDR3 comprises 15 residues. The CDR3 reads CASSYLGQGAGEQYF. For the CDR3, the DNA is TGTGCCAGCAGTTACCTAGGACAGGGGGCGGGGGAGCAGTACTTC.

The chain couples TRBV9 to TRBJ1-2, with 8 bases that match TRBD1. J lost 6 bases, V lost 4 bases, and 17 bases had no gene match. From germline, CDR1 is SGDLS and CDR2 YYNGEE. The CDR3 sequence is 17 residues long. The CDR3 here is CASSPRTGSSLWDGYTF. Written as DNA, the CDR3 is TGTGCCAGCAGCCCCCGGACAGGGAGTTCCTTGTGGGATGGCTACACCTTC.

J is TRBJ2-7 and V is TRBV29-1; TRBD2 aligns across 12 bases. V lost 1 base to trimming and J lost 6 bases; unmatched junction nucleotides: 10. The CDR3 sequence is 16 residues long. Germline V gene data show CDR1 as SQVTM and CDR2 as ANQGSEA. The CDR3 bases are TGCAGCGTTGAAGTTTGGTCTAGCGGGGGGGCGTTCGAGCAGTACTTC. This gives the protein CSVEVWSSGGAFEQYF.

The rearrangement joins TRBV19 to TRBJ2-7, with unresolved D. CDR3 length: 11 amino acids. Germline V lookup: CDR1 LNHDA, CDR2 SQIVND (reference sequence). V lost 3 bases and J lost 5, with 5 bases in between. The CDR3 DNA follows: TGTGCCAGTAGTATTTCGGACGAGCAGTACTTC. As protein: CASSISDEQYF. The full variable domain, completed using reference TRBV19 and TRBJ2-7, is DGGITQSPKYLFRKEGQNVTLSCEQNLNHDAMYWYRQDPGQGLRLIYYSQIVNDFQKGDIAEGYSVSREKKESFPLTVTSAQKNPTAFYLCASSISDEQYFGPGTRLTVT.

The chain joins TRBV24-1 to TRBJ2-1, with 10 bases fitting TRBD2. The germline V gene encodes CDR1 KGHDR and CDR2 SFDVKD. The CDR3 sequence is 19 residues long. Trimming took 4 bases from V and 4 from J; bases not matched to a gene: 15. The CDR3 nucleotides read TGTGCCACCAGTGACCCTTTGGGAGAGAGCGGGGGGGATTACAATGAGCAGTTCTTC. This encodes CATSDPLGESGGDYNEQFF.

V is TRBV3-1 (or the pseudogene TRBV3-2) and J is TRBJ2-7; TRBD2 might be the D (6 bases). Germline V gives CDR1 LGHDT, CDR2 YNNKEL (reference sequence). The CDR3 runs 15 residues. Trimming removed 6 bases at V and 2 bases at J, with 17 bases between. The CDR3 nucleotides are TGTGCCAGCAGTTTCAGGGACTTAGGAACCTACGAGCAGTACTTC. Its translation is CASSFRDLGTYEQYF.

This chain connects TRBV7-6 to TRBJ2-2; 9 nucleotides agree with TRBD2. The CDR3 has 16 amino acids. The germline CDR1 and CDR2 sequences are SGHVS and FNYEAQ. V gave up 5 bases and J gave up 4 bases; unmatched junction bases: 8. The DNA for the CDR3 is TGTGCCAGCAGCGGGCGACTAGCGGTATCCACCGGGGAGCTGTTTTTT. Its translation is CASSGRLAVSTGELFF. Using reference TRBV7-6 and TRBJ2-2 for the parts outside the CDR3, the full variable domain is GAGVSQSPRYKVTKRGQDVALRCDPISGHVSLYWYRQALGQGPEFLTYFNYEAQQDKSGLPNDRFSAERPEGSISTLTIQRTEQRDSAMYRCASSGRLAVSTGELFFGEGSRLTVL.